The clone carrying this T cell receptor (beta chain) occurred many times. Antigen: not known. The sample originates from a study of response to subunit inactivated influenza vaccine. Findings of the study overall: With each seasonal influenza vaccination, the authors suggested, few new T cells are recruited.

One entry per CDR3 protein, called by TCRdb with MiXCR from the RT-PCR reads. The sample consists of 500,000 to 650,000 distinct CDR3 sequences, under 9% of them appearing once. Trimming cost V 0 bases and J 7 bases, with 13 bases left between them. Germline V gives CDR1 MNHEY, CDR2 SVGAGI. The CDR3 loop spans 15 amino acids. The V and J genes are TRBV6-5 and TRBJ2-1; TRBD1 is a possible D gene (5 bases). This clonotype originated in a man aged 50 to 69 who received an inactivated influenza vaccine. The input for sequencing was PBMCs from blood, taken less than 30 months after vaccination. CDR3 amino acids: CASSYSRVPRNEQFF. CDR3 DNA sequence: TGTGCCAGCAGTTACTCCAGGGTCCCGAGAAATGAGCAGTTCTTC.